A selection of T cell receptor beta chains follows, all from one sample in a study of cytomegalovirus exposure and HLA in healthy donors. Profiled with immunoSEQ multiplex PCR; TCRdb holds only in-frame clones, not every one. The sample carries over 150,000 clones, about 77% recorded once. The sample comprised PBMCs. Every receptor here comes from a woman between 50 and 59 years old in good health and CMV-seronegative. CDR3s include the opening cysteine and the closing phenylalanine or tryptophan. Each record gives: D gene, clone size, J gene, V gene, CDR3 DNA, CDR3 protein. The D gene is left open where the match is weak. Clone size is stated in some rows and not others, as once, few, many or a class when expanded.

d_gene: NA; abundance: once; j_gene: TRBJ2-1; v_gene: TRBV7-9; CDR3nt: TGTGCCAGCAGCCCGGGACTTCGCTACAATGAGCAGTTCTTC; CDR3aa: CASSPGLRYNEQFF
d_gene: NA; abundance: NA; j_gene: TRBJ1-1; v_gene: TRBV10-3; CDR3nt: TGTGCCATCAGCCCACTCCGGGATGATGGCACTGAAGCTTTCTTT; CDR3aa: CAISPLRDDGTEAFF
d_gene: TRBD1; abundance: few; j_gene: TRBJ1-2; v_gene: TRBV27; CDR3nt: TGTGCCAGCAGCTTCTTGATGGGACAGACGAACTATGGCTACACCTTC; CDR3aa: CASSFLMGQTNYGYTF
d_gene: TRBD2; abundance: NA; j_gene: TRBJ2-2; v_gene: TRBV29-1; CDR3nt: TGCAGCGTTAAGGCGGGGGGGCGAACCGGGGAGCTGTTTTTT; CDR3aa: CSVKAGGRTGELFF
d_gene: NA; abundance: few; j_gene: TRBJ2-7; v_gene: TRBV11-1; CDR3nt: TGTGCCAGCAGCTTAGGAAGAGGGCTAGCGAGGAACGAGCAGTACTTC; CDR3aa: CASSLGRGLARNEQYF
d_gene: NA; abundance: NA; j_gene: TRBJ1-1; v_gene: TRBV28; CDR3nt: TGTGCCAGCAGTTTAATTCGCAGAGCGAACACTGAGGCTTTCTTT; CDR3aa: CASSLIRRANTEAFF
d_gene: NA; abundance: NA; j_gene: TRBJ2-1; v_gene: TRBV2; CDR3nt: TGTGCCAGCAACACACAGATCTACAATGAGCAGTTCTTC; CDR3aa: CASNTQIYNEQFF
d_gene: NA; abundance: NA; j_gene: TRBJ1-1; v_gene: TRBV29-1; CDR3nt: TGCAGCGTTGACAGTTTGAACACTGAAGCTTTCTTT; CDR3aa: CSVDSLNTEAFF
d_gene: TRBD1; abundance: NA; j_gene: TRBJ1-6; v_gene: TRBV4-3; CDR3nt: TGCGCCAGCAGCCAGTCCGGGACAGGGGTTAATTCACCCCTCCACTTT; CDR3aa: CASSQSGTGVNSPLHF
d_gene: TRBD1; abundance: once; j_gene: TRBJ2-1; v_gene: TRBV5-1; CDR3nt: TGCGCCAGCAGCTCTGGACAGGGGGCAAGCAATGAGCAGTTCTTC; CDR3aa: CASSSGQGASNEQFF
d_gene: NA; abundance: NA; j_gene: TRBJ2-7; v_gene: TRBV5-4; CDR3nt: TGTGCCAGCAGCTATCGAGGTGAGGGAGAGTACTTC; CDR3aa: CASSYRGEGEYF
d_gene: NA; abundance: few; j_gene: TRBJ1-5; v_gene: TRBV19; CDR3nt: TGTGCCAGTAGTGCCGGACAAGTGAATCAGCCCCAGCATTTT; CDR3aa: CASSAGQVNQPQHF
d_gene: TRBD1; abundance: NA; j_gene: TRBJ1-3; v_gene: TRBV4-2; CDR3nt: TGTGCCAGCAGCCAAGGAGGGGACAGTAGCTCTGGAAACACCATATATTTT; CDR3aa: CASSQGGDSSSGNTIYF
d_gene: NA; abundance: few; j_gene: TRBJ2-6; v_gene: TRBV19; CDR3nt: TGTGCCAGCGACCAAGGGGCTGGGGCCAACGTCCTGACTTTC; CDR3aa: CASDQGAGANVLTF
d_gene: TRBD1; abundance: NA; j_gene: TRBJ1-2; v_gene: TRBV30; CDR3nt: TGTGCCTGGAGTCGGGACAGGTTTTCTTGGAGAAGGGGCTACACCTTC; CDR3aa: CAWSRDRFSWRRGYTF
d_gene: NA; abundance: few; j_gene: TRBJ2-7; v_gene: TRBV9; CDR3nt: TGTGCCAACATCTACAGGGACTCCTACGAGCAGTACTTC; CDR3aa: CANIYRDSYEQYF
d_gene: NA; abundance: NA; j_gene: TRBJ2-2; v_gene: TRBV25-1; CDR3nt: TGTGCCAGCGGTGGGCAGGTTGTCGGGGAGCTGTTTTTT; CDR3aa: CASGGQVVGELFF
d_gene: NA; abundance: NA; j_gene: TRBJ2-1; v_gene: TRBV6-5; CDR3nt: TGTGCCAGCAGTTCCACAGGATGGTTGGAGGGTGAGCAGTTCTTC; CDR3aa: CASSSTGWLEGEQFF
d_gene: TRBD2; abundance: NA; j_gene: TRBJ2-5; v_gene: TRBV5-1; CDR3nt: TGCGCCAGCAGCTTGCTGTCTACTAGCGAAGAGACCCAGTACTTC; CDR3aa: CASSLLSTSEETQYF
d_gene: NA; abundance: NA; j_gene: TRBJ1-1; v_gene: TRBV7-8; CDR3nt: TGTGCCAGCAGCTCCAGACGGAGCAACACTGAAGCTTTCTTT; CDR3aa: CASSSRRSNTEAFF
d_gene: NA; abundance: few; j_gene: TRBJ1-6; v_gene: TRBV6-1; CDR3nt: TGTGCCAGCAGCCTCGGGACTTACTATTCACCCCTCCACTTT; CDR3aa: CASSLGTYYSPLHF
d_gene: TRBD2; abundance: few; j_gene: TRBJ2-3; v_gene: TRBV2; CDR3nt: TGTGCCAGCAGTGAGGGGGGGGGCACAGATACGCAGTATTTT; CDR3aa: CASSEGGGTDTQYF
d_gene: TRBD2; abundance: NA; j_gene: TRBJ2-5; v_gene: TRBV11-2; CDR3nt: TGTGCCAGCAGCTTATTTAGGACTAGCGGGGTGACCCAGTACTTC; CDR3aa: CASSLFRTSGVTQYF
d_gene: TRBD2; abundance: NA; j_gene: TRBJ2-7; v_gene: TRBV5-1; CDR3nt: TGCGCCAGCAGCTCTAGCGGGAGCTCCTACGAGCAGTACTTC; CDR3aa: CASSSSGSSYEQYF
d_gene: NA; abundance: few; j_gene: TRBJ2-1; v_gene: TRBV10-1; CDR3nt: TGCGCCACAGGCCGGGTTCGCGGGGATGAGCAGTTCTTC; CDR3aa: CATGRVRGDEQFF
d_gene: NA; abundance: NA; j_gene: TRBJ1-6; v_gene: TRBV2; CDR3nt: TGTGCCAGCAGTGAAGCACAGGGTGATTCACCCCTCCACTTT; CDR3aa: CASSEAQGDSPLHF